This T cell receptor beta chain was recovered during a study of blood T cell repertoires in COVID-19. Across the whole study: Italy, Spain and the United States were the sources of the convalescent and acute COVID-19 samples. PBMCs, B-cell-depleted T cells, or T cells were the source of the cDNA or gDNA that made up the material.

The authors' processing: Scientists estimated how many nucleated cells there were by amplifying reference gene primers. Sequencing used immunoSEQ multiplex PCR; TCRdb keeps in-frame clones, though not all of them. V, J and clone size are those of that table, while D and trimming were read from the DNA. The sample has under 200,000 clones, over 70% seen once. CDR3 length: 14 residues. The V end lost 0 bases, the J end lost 6 bases, and 12 bases lay between the germline ends. Germline lookup yields CDR1 GTSNPN and CDR2 SVGIG (reference sequence). The source of this sequence is a woman in her 70s who had recovered from COVID-19. Material for sequencing was peripheral blood. J is TRBJ1-5 and V is TRBV30; no clear D gene. CDR3 region: CAWSVAAGGQPQHF. The CDR3 nucleotides are TGTGCCTGGAGTGTAGCGGCAGGCGGTCAGCCCCAGCATTTT.